This T cell receptor (beta chain) was sequenced in a study of cytomegalovirus exposure and HLA in healthy donors. Whole-study results and caveats: The Asian-associated ancestry cluster reportedly had fewer N-insertions than the 666-donor mean in a later analysis. In a later analysis, V- and J-gene trimming of beta chains associated with a DCLRE1C missense variant, replicated independently.

In this sample, this clone turned up a few times. What it recognizes is unknown. The CDR3 has 15 residues. Germline lookup yields CDR1 SGHNT and CDR2 YYREEE (reference sequence). V lost 4 bases and J lost 0, with 14 bases in between. In the PCR, 60 Vbeta and 13 Jbeta primers were used. Measured with immunoSEQ multiplex PCR; TCRdb has only the in-frame clones, and not every one. The data hold tens of thousands of clones, with roughly 79% observed a single time. This TCR came from a man between 50 and 59 years old in good health and CMV-seronegative. The source material was PBMCs. The J gene is TRBJ2-7, the V gene TRBV5-4; no clear D gene. This CDR3 is CASSPVSSGSYEQYF. CDR3 DNA sequence: TGTGCCAGCAGCCCCGTTTCTTCGGGCTCCTACGAGCAGTACTTC.